The T cell receptor (beta chain) described here comes from a study of patients and donors after allogeneic stem cell transplantation. This clonotype was seen only a few times. This CDR3 is 16 amino acids long. Germline-derived CDR1 and CDR2 are SGHAT and FQNNGV. Trimming took off 0 bases at V and 4 bases at J, with 15 bases between the two ends. TCRdb processed the RT-PCR reads anew with MiXCR; each CDR3 protein has one entry. The table shows roughly 200,000 distinct CDR3 sequences, with around two fifths occurring only once. The sample consisted of blood, either unsorted or a sorted T cell fraction (not recorded which). The chain employs TRBV11-2 and TRBJ1-2, with D uncertain. The sequence came from a human donor who was either an allogeneic HSCT recipient or a stem cell or donor lymphocyte infusion donor (not recorded which). It is not recorded whose cells these are; they may come from a transplant donor. CDR3 DNA sequence: TGTGCCAGCAGCTTAGAGGGAGGGCCCTTGGGCTATGGCTACACCTTC. Its translation: CASSLEGGPLGYGYTF.